A selection of T cell receptor beta chains follows, all from one sample in a study of T-cell reconstitution after alpha-beta-depleted transplantation in children. MiXCR, run by TCRdb on the PCR reads, gives a single entry per CDR3 protein. Here the sample spans hundreds of thousands of distinct CDR3 sequences, roughly 15% being singletons. Sequences were derived from PBMCs from the stem cell graft donor, sampled from the stem cell graft. The receptors originated from a human donor who donated a stem cell graft to a child with acute myeloid leukemia. CDR3s include the opening cysteine and the closing phenylalanine or tryptophan.

V	CDR3
TRBV20-1	CSAPTSGGAETQYF
TRBV12-3/TRBV12-4	CASSPQRLGLSGANEQFF
TRBV25-1	CASSEQGPSTDTQYF
TRBV10-3	CAISEAAVGGYTF
TRBV12-3/TRBV12-4	CASSGRGNRNTEAFF
TRBV25-1	CASSVTGTGTTDTQYF
TRBV5-1	CASSSTGRMETQYF
TRBV7-2	CASSSQEGWSSPLHF
TRBV7-9	CASSLEGKRETQYF
TRBV7-2	CASSRQPGGQGSYEQYF
TRBV12-3/TRBV12-4	CASSSVGDTQYF
TRBV20-1	CSAIPSGQGAGTNEKLFF
TRBV20-1	CSAPLAGFGNEQFF
TRBV10-3	CAISDMGAGTEAFF
TRBV10-3	CAISDPWTGNEKLFF